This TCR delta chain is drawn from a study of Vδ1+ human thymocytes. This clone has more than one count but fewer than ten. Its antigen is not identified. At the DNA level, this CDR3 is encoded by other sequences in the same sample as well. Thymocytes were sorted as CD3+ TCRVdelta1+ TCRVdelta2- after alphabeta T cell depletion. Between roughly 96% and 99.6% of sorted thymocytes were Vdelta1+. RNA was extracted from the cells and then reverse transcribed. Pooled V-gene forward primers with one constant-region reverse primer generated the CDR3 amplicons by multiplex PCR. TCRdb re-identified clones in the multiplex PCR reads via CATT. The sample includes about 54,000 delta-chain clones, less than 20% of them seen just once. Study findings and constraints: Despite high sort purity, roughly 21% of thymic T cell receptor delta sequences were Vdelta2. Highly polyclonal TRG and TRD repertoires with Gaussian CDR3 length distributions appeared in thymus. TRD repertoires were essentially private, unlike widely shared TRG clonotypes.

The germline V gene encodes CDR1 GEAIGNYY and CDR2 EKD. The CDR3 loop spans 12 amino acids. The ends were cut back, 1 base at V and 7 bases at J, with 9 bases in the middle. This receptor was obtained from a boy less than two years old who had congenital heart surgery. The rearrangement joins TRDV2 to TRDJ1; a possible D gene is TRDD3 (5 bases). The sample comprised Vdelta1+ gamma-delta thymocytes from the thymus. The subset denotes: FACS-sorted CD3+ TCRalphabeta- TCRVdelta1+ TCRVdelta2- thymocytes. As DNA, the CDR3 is TGTGCCTGTGACACGGAGGGGACTAAACTCATCTTT. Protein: CACDTEGTKLIF.